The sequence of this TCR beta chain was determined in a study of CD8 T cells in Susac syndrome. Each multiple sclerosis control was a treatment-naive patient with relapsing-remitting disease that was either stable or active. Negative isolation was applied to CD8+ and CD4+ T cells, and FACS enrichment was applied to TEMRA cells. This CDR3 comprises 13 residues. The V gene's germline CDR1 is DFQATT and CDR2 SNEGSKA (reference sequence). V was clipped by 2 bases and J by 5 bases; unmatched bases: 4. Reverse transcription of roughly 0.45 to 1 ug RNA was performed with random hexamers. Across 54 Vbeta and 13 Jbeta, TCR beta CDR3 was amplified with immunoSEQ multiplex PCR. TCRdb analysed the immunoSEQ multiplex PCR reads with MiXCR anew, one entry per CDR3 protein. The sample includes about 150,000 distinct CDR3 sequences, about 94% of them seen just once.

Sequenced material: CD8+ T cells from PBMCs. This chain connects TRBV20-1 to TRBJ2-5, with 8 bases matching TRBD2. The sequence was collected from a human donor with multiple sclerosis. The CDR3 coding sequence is TGCAGTGCTAGATTTCGACTAGCGGAGACCCAGTACTTC. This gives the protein CSARFRLAETQYF.